This T cell receptor beta chain was retrieved from a study of blood T cell repertoires in COVID-19. Turning to the study itself: COVID-19 samples from acute and convalescent phases originated in the United States, Italy and Spain.

Individuals aged roughly 18 to 100 years were recruited from approximately 24 US areas. Which cohort a participant joined came from the clinical history participants gave. Original data processing: Reference gene primer amplification yielded estimated nucleated cell counts. The protocol was immunoSEQ multiplex PCR, while the TCRdb copy is restricted to in-frame clones and leaves out a portion. V and J calls plus clone size are reproduced from that table; the DNA served to infer D and trimming. The sample lists a few hundred thousand clones, over 80% seen once, with under 13% in the top ten. CDR1 and CDR2 (germline): MDHEN, SYDVKM. Trimming removed 2 bases from V and 1 base from J; junction bases left unmatched: 6. CDR3 length equals 17 residues.

The TCR sequence derives from a man in his late teens or twenties with acute COVID-19. The chain recombines TRBV28 with TRBJ2-2; 8 bases line up with TRBD1. Source material: PBMCs or T cells enriched from blood (not recorded which). Written as DNA, the CDR3 is TGTGCCAGCAGTTTACCGACCGGACAGGGGAACACCGGGGAGCTGTTTTTT. As protein: CASSLPTGQGNTGELFF.